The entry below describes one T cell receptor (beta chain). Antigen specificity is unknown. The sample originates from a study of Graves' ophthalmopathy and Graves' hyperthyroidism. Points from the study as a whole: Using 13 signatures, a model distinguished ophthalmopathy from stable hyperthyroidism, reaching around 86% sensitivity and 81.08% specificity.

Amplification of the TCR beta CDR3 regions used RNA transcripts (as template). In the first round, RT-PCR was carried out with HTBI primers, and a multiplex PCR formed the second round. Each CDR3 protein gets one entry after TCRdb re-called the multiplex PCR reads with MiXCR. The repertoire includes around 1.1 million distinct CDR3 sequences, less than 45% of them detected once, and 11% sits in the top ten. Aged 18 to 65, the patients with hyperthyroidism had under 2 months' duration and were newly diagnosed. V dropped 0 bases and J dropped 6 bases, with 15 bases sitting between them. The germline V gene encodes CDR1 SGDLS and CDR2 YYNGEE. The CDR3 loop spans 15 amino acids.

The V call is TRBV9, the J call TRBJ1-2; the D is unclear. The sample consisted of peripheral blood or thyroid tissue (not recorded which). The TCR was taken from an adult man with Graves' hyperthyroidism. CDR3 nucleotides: TGTGCCAGCAGCGTAGAGATAAGGTCCTTCGATGGCTACACCTTC. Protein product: CASSVEIRSFDGYTF. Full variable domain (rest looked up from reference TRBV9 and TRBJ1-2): DSGVTQTPKHLITATGQRVTLRCSPRSGDLSVYWYQQSLDQGLQFLIQYYNGEERAKGNILERFSAQQFPDLHSELNLSSLELGDSALYFCASSVEIRSFDGYTFGSGTRLTVV.